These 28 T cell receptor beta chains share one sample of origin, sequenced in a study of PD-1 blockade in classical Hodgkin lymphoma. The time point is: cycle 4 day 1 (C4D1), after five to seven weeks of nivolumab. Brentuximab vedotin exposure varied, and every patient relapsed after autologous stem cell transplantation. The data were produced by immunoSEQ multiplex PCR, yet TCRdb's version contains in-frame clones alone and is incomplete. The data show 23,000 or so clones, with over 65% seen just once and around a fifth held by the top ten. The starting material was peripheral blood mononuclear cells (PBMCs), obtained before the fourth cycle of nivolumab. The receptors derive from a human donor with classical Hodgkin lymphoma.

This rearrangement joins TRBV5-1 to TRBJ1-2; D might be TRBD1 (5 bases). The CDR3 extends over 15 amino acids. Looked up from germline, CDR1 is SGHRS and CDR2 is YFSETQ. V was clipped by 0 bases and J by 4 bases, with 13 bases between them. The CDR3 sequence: CASSLGGVGPYGYTF. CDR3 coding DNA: TGCGCCAGCAGCTTGGGGGGTGTGGGGCCCTATGGCTACACCTTC.

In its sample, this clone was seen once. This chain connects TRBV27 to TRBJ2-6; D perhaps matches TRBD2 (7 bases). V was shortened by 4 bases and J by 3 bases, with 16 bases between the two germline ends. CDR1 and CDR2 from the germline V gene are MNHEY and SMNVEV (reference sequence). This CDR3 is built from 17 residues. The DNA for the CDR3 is TGTGCCAGCAGTTCCCGACAGGCGGGAGTTGGGGCCAACGTCCTGACTTTC. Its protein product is CASSSRQAGVGANVLTF.

The CDR3 DNA is TGTGCCAGCAGTGACGCAACCACAGATACGCAGTATTTT. The encoded protein is CASSDATTDTQYF. The chain is built from TRBV2 and TRBJ2-3; the D is unclear. CDR3 length: 13 residues. Germline V gene sequence: CDR1 SNHLY, CDR2 FYNNEI. The ends were cut back, 3 bases at V and 2 bases at J, with 6 bases in the middle.

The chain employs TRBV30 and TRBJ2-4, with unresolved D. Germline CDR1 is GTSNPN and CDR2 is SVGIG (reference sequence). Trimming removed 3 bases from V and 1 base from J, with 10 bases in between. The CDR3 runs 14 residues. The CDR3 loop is CAWRSKEAKNIQYF. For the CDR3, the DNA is TGTGCCTGGAGGAGTAAGGAGGCCAAAAACATTCAGTACTTC. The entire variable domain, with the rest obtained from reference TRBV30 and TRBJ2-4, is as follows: SQTIHQWPATLVQPVGSPLSLECTVEGTSNPNLYWYRQAAGRGLQLLFYSVGIGQISSEVPQNLSASRPQDRQFILSSKKLLLSDSGFYLCAWRSKEAKNIQYFGAGTRLSVL.

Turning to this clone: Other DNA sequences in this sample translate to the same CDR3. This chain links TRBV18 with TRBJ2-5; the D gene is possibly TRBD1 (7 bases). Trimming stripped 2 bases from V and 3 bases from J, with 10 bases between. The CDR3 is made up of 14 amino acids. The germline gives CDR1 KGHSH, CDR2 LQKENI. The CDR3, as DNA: TGTGCCAGCTCACCAGGAGGGGGCGAAGAGACCCAGTACTTC. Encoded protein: CASSPGGGEETQYF.

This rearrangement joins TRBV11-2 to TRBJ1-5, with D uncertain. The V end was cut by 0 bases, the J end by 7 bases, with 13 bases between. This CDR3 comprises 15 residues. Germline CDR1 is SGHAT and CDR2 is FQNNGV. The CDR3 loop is CASSLDIGVRQPQHF. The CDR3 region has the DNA TGTGCCAGCAGCTTAGATATTGGGGTCCGGCAGCCCCAGCATTTT.

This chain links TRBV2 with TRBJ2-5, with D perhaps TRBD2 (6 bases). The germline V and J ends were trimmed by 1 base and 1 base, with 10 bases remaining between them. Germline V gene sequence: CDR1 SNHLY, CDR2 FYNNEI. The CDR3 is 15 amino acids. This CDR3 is CASSEVRTIQETQYF. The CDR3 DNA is TGTGCCAGCAGTGAAGTCCGGACTATCCAAGAGACCCAGTACTTC.

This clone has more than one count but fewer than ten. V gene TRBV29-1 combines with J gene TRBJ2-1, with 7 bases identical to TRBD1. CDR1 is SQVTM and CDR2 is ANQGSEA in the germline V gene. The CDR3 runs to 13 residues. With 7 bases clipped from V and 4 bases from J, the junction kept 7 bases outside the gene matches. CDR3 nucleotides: TGCAGCGACACAGGGGCAGGGTACAATGAGCAGTTCTTC. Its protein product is CSDTGAGYNEQFF.

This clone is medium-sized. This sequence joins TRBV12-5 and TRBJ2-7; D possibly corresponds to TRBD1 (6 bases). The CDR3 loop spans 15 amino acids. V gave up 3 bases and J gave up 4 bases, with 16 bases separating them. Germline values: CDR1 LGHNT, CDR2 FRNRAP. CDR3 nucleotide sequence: TGTGCTAGTGGTTTCCCTCAGGGGTATGAATACGAGCAGTACTTC. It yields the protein CASGFPQGYEYEQYF. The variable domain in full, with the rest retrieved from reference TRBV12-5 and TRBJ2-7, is DARVTQTPRHKVTEMGQEVTMRCQPILGHNTVFWYRQTMMQGLELLAYFRNRAPLDDSGMPKDRFSAEMPDATLATLKIQPSEPRDSAVYFCASGFPQGYEYEQYFGPGTRLTVT.

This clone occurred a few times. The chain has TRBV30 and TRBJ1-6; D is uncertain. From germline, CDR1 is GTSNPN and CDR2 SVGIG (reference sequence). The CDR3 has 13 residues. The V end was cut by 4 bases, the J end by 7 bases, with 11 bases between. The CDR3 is CAWTPVGNSPLHF. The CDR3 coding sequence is TGTGCCTGGACTCCGGTAGGAAATTCACCCCTCCACTTT.

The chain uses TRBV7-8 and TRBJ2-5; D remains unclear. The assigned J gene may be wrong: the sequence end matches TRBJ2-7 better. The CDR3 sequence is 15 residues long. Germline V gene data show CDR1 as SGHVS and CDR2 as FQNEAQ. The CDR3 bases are TGTGCCAGCAGCTTAAATCGCGGAAACTCCTACGAGCAGTACTTC. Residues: CASSLNRGNSYEQYF.

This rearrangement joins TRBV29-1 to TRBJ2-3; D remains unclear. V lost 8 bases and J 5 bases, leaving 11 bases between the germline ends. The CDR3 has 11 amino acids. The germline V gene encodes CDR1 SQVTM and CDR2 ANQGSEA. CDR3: CSTLMGDTQYF. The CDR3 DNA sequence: TGCAGCACCCTGATGGGAGATACGCAGTATTTT.

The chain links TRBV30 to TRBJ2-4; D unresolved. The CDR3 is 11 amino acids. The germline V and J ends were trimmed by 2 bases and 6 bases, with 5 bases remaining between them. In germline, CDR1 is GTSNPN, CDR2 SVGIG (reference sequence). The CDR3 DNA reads TGTGCCTGGAGTACGGGAAACATTCAGTACTTC. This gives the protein CAWSTGNIQYF.

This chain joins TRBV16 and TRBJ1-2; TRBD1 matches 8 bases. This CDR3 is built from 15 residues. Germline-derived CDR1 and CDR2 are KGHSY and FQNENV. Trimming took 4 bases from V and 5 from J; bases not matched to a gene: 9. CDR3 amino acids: CASSPRDRGVYGYTF. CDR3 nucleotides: TGTGCCAGCAGCCCTAGAGACAGGGGAGTTTATGGCTACACCTTC.

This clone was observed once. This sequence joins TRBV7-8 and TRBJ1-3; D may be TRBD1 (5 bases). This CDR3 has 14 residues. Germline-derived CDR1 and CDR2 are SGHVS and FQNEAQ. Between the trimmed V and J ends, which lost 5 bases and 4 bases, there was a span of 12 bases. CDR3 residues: CASSHGADGNTIYF. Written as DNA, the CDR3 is TGTGCCAGCAGCCATGGGGCGGACGGAAACACCATATATTTT.

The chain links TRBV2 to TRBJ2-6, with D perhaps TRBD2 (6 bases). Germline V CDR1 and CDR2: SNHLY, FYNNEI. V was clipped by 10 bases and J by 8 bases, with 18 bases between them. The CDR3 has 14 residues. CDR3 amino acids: CATSVGGAPNVLTF. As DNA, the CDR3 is TGTGCCACATCGGTCGGAGGGGCGCCCAACGTCCTGACTTTC.

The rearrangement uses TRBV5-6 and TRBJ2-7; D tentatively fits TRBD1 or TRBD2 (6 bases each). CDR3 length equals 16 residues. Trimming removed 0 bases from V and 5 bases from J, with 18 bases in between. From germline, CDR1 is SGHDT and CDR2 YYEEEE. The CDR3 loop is CASSLDRGLAFNEQYF. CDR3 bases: TGTGCCAGCAGCTTGGATCGGGGGCTAGCATTCAACGAGCAGTACTTC.

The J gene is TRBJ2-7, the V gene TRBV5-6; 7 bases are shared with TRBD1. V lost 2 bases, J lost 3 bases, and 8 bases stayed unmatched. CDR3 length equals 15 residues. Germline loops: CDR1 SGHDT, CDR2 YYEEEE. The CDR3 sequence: CASSLRQGRSYEQYF. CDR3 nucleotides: TGTGCCAGCAGCTTACGACAGGGACGAAGCTACGAGCAGTACTTC.

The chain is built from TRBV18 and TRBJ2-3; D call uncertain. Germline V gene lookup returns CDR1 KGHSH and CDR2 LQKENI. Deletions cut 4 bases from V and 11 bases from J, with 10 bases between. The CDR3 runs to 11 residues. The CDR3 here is CASSQKVVQYF. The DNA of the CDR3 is TGTGCCAGCTCACAAAAGGTTGTGCAGTATTTT.

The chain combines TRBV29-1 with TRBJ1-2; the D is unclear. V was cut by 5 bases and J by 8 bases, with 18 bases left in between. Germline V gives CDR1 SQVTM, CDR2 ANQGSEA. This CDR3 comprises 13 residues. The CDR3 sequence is CSVTRGGLDGYTF. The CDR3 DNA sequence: TGCAGCGTTACCCGAGGAGGCCTCGACGGCTACACCTTC.

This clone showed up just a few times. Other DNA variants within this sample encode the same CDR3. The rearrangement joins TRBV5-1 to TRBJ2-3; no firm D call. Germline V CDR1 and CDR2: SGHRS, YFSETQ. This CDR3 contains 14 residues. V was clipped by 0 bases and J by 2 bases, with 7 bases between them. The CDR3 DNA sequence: TGCGCCAGCAGCTTGGAGGCGTACACAGATACGCAGTATTTT. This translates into CASSLEAYTDTQYF.

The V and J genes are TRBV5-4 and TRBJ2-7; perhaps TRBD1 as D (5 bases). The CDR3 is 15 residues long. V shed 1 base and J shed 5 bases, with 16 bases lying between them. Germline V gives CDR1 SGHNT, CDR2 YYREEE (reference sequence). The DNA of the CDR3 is TGTGCCAGCAGCTTGAAGACAGATACTCCGGACGAGCAGTACTTC. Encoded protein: CASSLKTDTPDEQYF. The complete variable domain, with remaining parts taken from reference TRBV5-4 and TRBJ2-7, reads ETGVTQSPTHLIKTRGQQVTLRCSSQSGHNTVSWYQQALGQGPQFIFQYYREEENGRGNFPPRFSGLQFPNYSSELNVNALELDDSALYLCASSLKTDTPDEQYFGPGTRLTVT.

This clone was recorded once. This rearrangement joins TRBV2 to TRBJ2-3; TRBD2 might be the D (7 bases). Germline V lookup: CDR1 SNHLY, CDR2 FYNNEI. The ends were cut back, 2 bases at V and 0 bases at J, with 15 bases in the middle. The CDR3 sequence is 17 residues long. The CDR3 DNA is TGTGCCAGCAGTGAACTGGGGGGGCCGGGGAGCACAGATACGCAGTATTTT. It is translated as CASSELGGPGSTDTQYF. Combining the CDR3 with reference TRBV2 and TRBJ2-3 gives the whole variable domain EPEVTQTPSHQVTQMGQEVILRCVPISNHLYFYWYRQILGQKVEFLVSFYNNEISEKSEIFDDQFSVERPDGSNFTLKIRSTKLEDSAMYFCASSELGGPGSTDTQYFGPGTRLTVL.

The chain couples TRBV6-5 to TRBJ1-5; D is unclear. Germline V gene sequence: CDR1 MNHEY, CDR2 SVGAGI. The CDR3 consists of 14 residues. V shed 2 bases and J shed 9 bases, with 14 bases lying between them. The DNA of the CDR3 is TGTGCCAGCAGTTACACTCGAAACGCGGGGCCCCAGCATTTT. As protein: CASSYTRNAGPQHF.

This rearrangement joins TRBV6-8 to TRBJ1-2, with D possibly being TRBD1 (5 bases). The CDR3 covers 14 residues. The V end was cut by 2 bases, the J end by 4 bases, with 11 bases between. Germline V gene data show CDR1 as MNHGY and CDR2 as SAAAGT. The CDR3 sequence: CASSYKGQIYGYTF. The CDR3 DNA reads TGTGCCAGCAGTTACAAAGGACAAATCTATGGCTACACCTTC.

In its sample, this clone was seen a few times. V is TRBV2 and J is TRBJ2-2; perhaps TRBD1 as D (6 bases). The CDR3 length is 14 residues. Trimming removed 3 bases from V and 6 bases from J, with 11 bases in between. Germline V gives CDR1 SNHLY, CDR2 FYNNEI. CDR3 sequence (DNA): TGTGCCAGCAGTGACAGGGGACGTTCCGGGGAGCTGTTTTTT. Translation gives CASSDRGRSGELFF. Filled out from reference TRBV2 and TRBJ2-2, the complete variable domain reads EPEVTQTPSHQVTQMGQEVILRCVPISNHLYFYWYRQILGQKVEFLVSFYNNEISEKSEIFDDQFSVERPDGSNFTLKIRSTKLEDSAMYFCASSDRGRSGELFFGEGSRLTVL.

Here the CDR3 DNA reads TGTGCCAGCAGCTCAAGAGGGTTAGCGGGAGCCCCGCGGGGAGATACGCAGTATTTT. Amino acids: CASSSRGLAGAPRGDTQYF. The chain recombines TRBV7-6 with TRBJ2-3, with 9 bases identical to TRBD2. CDR3 length: 19 amino acids. The J segment lost 5 bases and the V segment lost 4 bases, leaving 19 bases of the junction unmatched. The germline V gene has CDR1 SGHVS and CDR2 FNYEAQ.

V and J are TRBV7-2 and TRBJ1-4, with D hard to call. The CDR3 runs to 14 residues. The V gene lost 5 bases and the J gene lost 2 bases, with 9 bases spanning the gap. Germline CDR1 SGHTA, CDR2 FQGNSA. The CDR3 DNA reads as TGTGCCAGCAGCCCGGGTTGGACTAATGAAAAACTGTTTTTT. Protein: CASSPGWTNEKLFF.